This TCR beta chain is from a study of blood T cell repertoires in COVID-19. Study in general: Acute and convalescent COVID-19 samples came from the United States, Italy and Spain.

Individuals drawn from under 30 US areas were about 18 to 90 years old. Before they entered the study, exposed participants had met a COVID-19 case within 2 weeks. The repertoire was sequenced with immunoSEQ multiplex PCR; TCRdb's copy has only in-frame clones and lacks some. This table has about 350,000 clones, about nine tenths appearing once. Germline V gene sequence: CDR1 MNHEY, CDR2 SMNVEV (reference sequence). V lost 8 bases and J lost 7, with 17 bases in between. CDR3 size: 14 residues. The chain couples TRBV27 to TRBJ1-4, with TRBD1 as a possible D gene (6 bases). The sequencing sample was made of PBMCs or T cells enriched from blood (not recorded which). This clonotype was obtained from a woman in her 30s who had been exposed to COVID-19. CDR3 DNA: TGTGCCAGCCAGGGGATCGTCGCCGGTGAAAAACTGTTTTTT. Translation: CASQGIVAGEKLFF.